This record concerns one T cell receptor (beta chain) sequence. The target of this receptor is not known. Base qualities are not recorded, but no much larger clone differs from it by a single base. The entry originates in a study of T-cell reconstitution after alpha-beta-depleted transplantation in children (dated by TCRdb to the mid-2010s). Notes on the research overall: Using TCR repertoire profiling, the study followed T-cell immune reconstitution in a quantitative way in children after TCRalphabeta/CD19-depleted allogeneic hematopoietic cell transplantation.

The CDR1 and CDR2 encoded by the germline V gene are SQVTM and ANQGSEA. From the cysteine through the phenylalanine, the CDR3 covers 13 amino acids. Of the read, only the CDR3 DNA is kept; its 39 bases are in frame from base 1. V loses 4 bases at its end and J loses 6 bases; junction bases beyond the gene matches: 7. The library was obtained by PCR. The data were produced on an Illumina HiSeq 2500. To normalize quantification of the TCRbeta repertoire, the TCR libraries were built with molecular barcoding that relied on unique molecular identifiers. TCRdb passed the public sequencing reads through fastp at Q25 and MiXCR, retaining productive beta sequences. Each CDR3 protein gets just one entry, which takes the most common genes and DNA from the rows behind it. The sample table lists 300,000 to 400,000 distinct CDR3 sequences, more than 10% of them with a count of one. Approximately 4.3% of the sample lies in the top ten.

The sequences come from PBMCs, collected from the stem cell graft. The rearranged segments are TRBV29-1 and TRBJ1-1, with 8 bases in between that match TRBD1. The clonotype originates from a human donor who donated a stem cell graft to a child with Fanconi anemia. The CDR3 protein sequence reads: CSVAPGQGAEAFF. At the DNA level, the sequence is TGCAGCGTTGCGCCCGGACAGGGCGCTGAAGCTTTCTTT.